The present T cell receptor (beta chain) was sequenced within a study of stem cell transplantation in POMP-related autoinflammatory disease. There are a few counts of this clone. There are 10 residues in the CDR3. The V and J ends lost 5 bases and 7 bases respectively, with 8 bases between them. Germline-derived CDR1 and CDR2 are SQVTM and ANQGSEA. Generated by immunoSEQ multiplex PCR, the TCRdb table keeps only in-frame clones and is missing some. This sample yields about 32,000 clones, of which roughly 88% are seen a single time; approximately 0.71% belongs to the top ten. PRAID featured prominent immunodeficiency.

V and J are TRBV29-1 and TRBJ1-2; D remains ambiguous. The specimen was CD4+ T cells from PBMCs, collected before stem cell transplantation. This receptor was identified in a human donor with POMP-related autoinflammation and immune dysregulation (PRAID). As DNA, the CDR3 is TGCAGCGTTCAGGAAGGTGGCTACACCTTC. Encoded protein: CSVQEGGYTF. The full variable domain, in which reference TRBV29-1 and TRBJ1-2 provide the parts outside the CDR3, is SAVISQKPSRDICQRGTSLTIQCQVDSQVTMMFWYRQQPGQSLTLIATANQGSEATYESGFVIDKFPISRPNLTFSTLTVSNMSPEDSSIYLCSVQEGGYTFGSGTRLTVV.